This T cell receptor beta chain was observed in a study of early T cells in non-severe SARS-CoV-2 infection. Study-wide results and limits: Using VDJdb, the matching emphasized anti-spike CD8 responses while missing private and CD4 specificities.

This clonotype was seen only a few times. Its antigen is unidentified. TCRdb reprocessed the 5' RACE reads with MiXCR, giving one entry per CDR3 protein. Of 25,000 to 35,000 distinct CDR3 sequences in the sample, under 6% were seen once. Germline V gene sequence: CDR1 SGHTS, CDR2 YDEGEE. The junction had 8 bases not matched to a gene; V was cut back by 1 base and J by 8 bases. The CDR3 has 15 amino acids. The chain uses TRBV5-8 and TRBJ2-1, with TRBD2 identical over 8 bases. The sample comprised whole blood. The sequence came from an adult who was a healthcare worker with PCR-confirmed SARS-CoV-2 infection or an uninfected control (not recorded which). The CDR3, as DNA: TGTGCCAGCAGCTTGAGACTAGCGAGGGGGGATGAGCAGTTCTTC. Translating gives CASSLRLARGDEQFF.